Listed below are T cell receptor beta chains from one sample, sequenced in a study of stem cell transplantation in POMP-related autoinflammatory disease. Method: immunoSEQ multiplex PCR; TCRdb's copy keeps in-frame clones and lacks some. The sample lists over a thousand clones; roughly 89% were seen once. The sample taken for sequencing was a CXCR5-defined cell subset from PBMCs. The receptors here all came from a human donor in good health. Both conserved end residues are part of each CDR3. A D gene is named only where the DNA matches it firmly. Rows may omit the clone size; those that give it use once, few, many or a size class.

TRBJ2-7 TRBD1 TRBV28 . TGTGCCAGCAGGACAGGGATCCACGAGCAGTACTTC CASRTGIHEQYF
TRBJ1-6 . TRBV7-9 . TGTGCCAGCAGCTTAAATGGAGTTGGGTCACCCCTCCACTTT CASSLNGVGSPLHF
TRBJ2-7 TRBD2 TRBV4-2 . TGTGCCAGCAGCCAACGGCGGGAGGGTCCCTACGAGCAGTACTTC CASSQRREGPYEQYF
TRBJ1-1 . TRBV28 . TGTGCCAGCAGTACCGACATTAACCTAAACACTGAAGCTTTCTTT CASSTDINLNTEAFF
TRBJ2-5 . TRBV10-3 . TGTGCCATTGGGGGTGCTGGAACCCAGTACTTC CAIGGAGTQYF
TRBJ2-4 TRBD2 TRBV7-2 . TGTGCCAGCACCCTTACCCATCAGGGAGGGCTAGCCAAAAACATTCAGTACTTC CASTLTHQGGLAKNIQYF
TRBJ2-1 . TRBV4-2 . TGTGCCAGCAGCCTCGAGGGGGGCTTCTCCTACAATGAGCAGTTCTTC CASSLEGGFSYNEQFF
TRBJ2-5 . TRBV5-1 . TGCGCCAGCAGCTTGGCCAGTAGGTGGGAGCAGTACTTC CASSLASRWEQYF
TRBJ2-7 . TRBV11-2 . TGTGCCAGCAGCTTAGCCCCAGTGGCCTACGAGCAGTACTTC CASSLAPVAYEQYF
TRBJ2-3 . TRBV28 . TGTGCCAGCAAATTAGGGGGGGAGATCGGCACAGATACGCAGTATTTT CASKLGGEIGTDTQYF
TRBJ2-7 . TRBV28 . TGTGCCAGCAGTTCTCCCCTCGAGCAGTACTTC CASSSPLEQYF
TRBJ2-7 . TRBV2 . TGTGCCAGCAGCGTACAGGTAGGCTACGAGCAGTACTTC CASSVQVGYEQYF
TRBJ2-7 . TRBV28 . TGTGCCAGCAACTCTAGACGTGCCTACGAGCAGTACTTC CASNSRRAYEQYF
TRBJ1-6 TRBD1 TRBV30 once TGTGCCTGGAGTGTAACAGGGGGCTCTCTTAATTCACCCCTCCACTTT CAWSVTGGSLNSPLHF
TRBJ2-7 . TRBV5-1 . TGCGCCAGCAGCCAGGGACTTTCCTACGAGCAGTACTTC CASSQGLSYEQYF
TRBJ2-3 . TRBV25-1 . TGTGCCAGCAGTGAAGCACGGGTAGATACGCAGTATTTT CASSEARVDTQYF
TRBJ1-3 . TRBV7-2 . TGTGCCAGCAGCTCCCCGCATGCAGGCAGCTCTGGAAACACCATATATTTT CASSSPHAGSSGNTIYF
TRBJ2-7 TRBD2 TRBV30 . TGTGCCTCTACAGGACTAGCGCCAACCTACGAGCAGTACTTC CASTGLAPTYEQYF
TRBJ2-1 . TRBV7-3 . TGTGCCAGTAAGGCATCCGGCTCCTACAATGAGCAGTTCTTC CASKASGSYNEQFF
TRBJ2-6 . TRBV4-3 . TGCGCCAGCAGCCGGGGATTGTCGACGGGCTACTCTGGGGCCAACGTCCTGACTTTC CASSRGLSTGYSGANVLTF
TRBJ2-7 TRBD2 TRBV2 . TGTGCCAGCAGTGTCCCCGGGAGGGTGAGCTCCTACGAGCAGTACTTC CASSVPGRVSSYEQYF
TRBJ1-2 . TRBV9 . TGTGCCAGCAGCGTAGGGCAGGGAGGGAGTGGCTACACCTTC CASSVGQGGSGYTF
TRBJ2-3 . TRBV20-1 once TGCAGTGCTCCCCTTCTGGATACGCAGTATTTT CSAPLLDTQYF
TRBJ2-7 TRBD1 TRBV15 . TGTGCCACCAGCCCGAGTGGGACAGGGGTCCAAGGAGGCGAGCAGTACTTC CATSPSGTGVQGGEQYF
TRBJ2-1 . TRBV6-1 . TGTGCCAGCAGTGCCGCTTCTACCTCCCCCTACAATGAGCAGTTCTTC CASSAASTSPYNEQFF
TRBJ2-2 . TRBV13 . TGTGCCAGCAGCGATATCCCTGGGCTAAGCGGGGAGCTGTTTTTT CASSDIPGLSGELFF
TRBJ1-6 . TRBV28 . TGTGCCAGCAGTTTTCCCAGGGGAAACTATAATTCACCCCTCCACTTT CASSFPRGNYNSPLHF
TRBJ1-5 . TRBV19 . TGTGCCAGCAAAGGACAGATGCTTTCGTTCCAGCCCCAGCATTTT CASKGQMLSFQPQHF
TRBJ2-7 TRBD1 TRBV28 . TGTGCCAGCAGTCCCCTTTGGACAGGGCCAGCCGAGCAGTACTTC CASSPLWTGPAEQYF
TRBJ1-3 . TRBV7-9 . TGTGCCAGCAGCCAGACAAGCTCTGGAAACACCATATATTTT CASSQTSSGNTIYF
TRBJ2-7 TRBD1 TRBV28 . TGTGCCAGCGGGGGACAGGGCCTTACCTACGAGCAGTACTTC CASGGQGLTYEQYF
TRBJ2-3 . TRBV6-6 . TGTGCCAGCAGGTCCGAACTAGGGGCTACAGATACGCAGTATTTT CASRSELGATDTQYF
TRBJ2-1 . TRBV7-3 . TGTGCCAGCAGCCTACACTCCCGGGGGGCTGGGGGCAATGAGCAGTTCTTC CASSLHSRGAGGNEQFF
TRBJ2-7 . TRBV10-3 . TGTGCCATCAGGGGGTCGAGCCGTAGCCTCTACGAGCAGTACTTC CAIRGSSRSLYEQYF
TRBJ2-3 . TRBV19 . TGTGCCACTAAAAGAGGGGCACAGGGAAACACAGATACGCAGTATTTT CATKRGAQGNTDTQYF
TRBJ1-4 TRBD1 TRBV6-1 . TGTGCCAGCAGTGGCCGGGACAGCCTAGGGGAAAAACTGTTTTTT CASSGRDSLGEKLFF
TRBJ2-5 . TRBV4-1 once TGCGCCAGCAGCCAACTTCCGGAATTGACGGACTTGCGGACCCAGTACTTC CASSQLPELTDLRTQYF
TRBJ2-1 . TRBV25-1 once TGTGCCAGCAGTGAACGGGGGGCGTCCTACAATGAGCAGTTCTTC CASSERGASYNEQFF
TRBJ1-2 . TRBV6-1 . TGTGCCAGCAGTGAGATCGGGAGGGTCGGCTACACCTTC CASSEIGRVGYTF
TRBJ1-5 . TRBV19 . TGTGCCAGTAGTACCCAAAGCAATCAGCCCCAGCATTTT CASSTQSNQPQHF
TRBJ2-5 TRBD2 TRBV7-9 . TGTGCCAGCAGCTTAGCCGGGGGGGCCTCAGGAGAGACCCAGTACTTC CASSLAGGASGETQYF
TRBJ1-2 TRBD1 TRBV4-1 . TGCGCCAGCAGCCAAGATTCGGGACAGTCCTTCGGGTATGGCTACACCTTC CASSQDSGQSFGYGYTF
TRBJ2-7 . TRBV11-1 . TGTGCCAGCAGCCGCAGAAGGCCCCCCTACGAGCAGTACTTC CASSRRRPPYEQYF
TRBJ2-7 TRBD1 TRBV7-9 . TGTGCCAGCAGCGCAAACTCCGGGACAGGGATTTACGAGCAGTACTTC CASSANSGTGIYEQYF
TRBJ2-7 . TRBV9 . TGTGCCAGCAGCGTTCCCGGTACGGACGAGCAGTACTTC CASSVPGTDEQYF
TRBJ2-7 . TRBV2 . TGTGCCAGCAGTGAGGGAGGAGGCAGATCCTACGAGCAGTACTTC CASSEGGGRSYEQYF
TRBJ2-1 TRBD2 TRBV30 . TGTGCCTGGAGTTACCCTTGGACTAGCAAGGATGAGCAGTTCTTC CAWSYPWTSKDEQFF
TRBJ2-3 . TRBV19 . TGTGCCAGTAGTATTAGTGGAGGAAGACGAAGCACAGATACGCAGTATTTT CASSISGGRRSTDTQYF
TRBJ1-5 TRBD1 TRBV6-1 . TGTGCCAGCAGTGATGGACAGGGTATGAATCAGCCCCAGCATTTT CASSDGQGMNQPQHF
TRBJ2-1 TRBD2 TRBV2 . TGTGCCAGCACCCGACTAGCGGGGGCGGGCAATGAGCAGTTCTTC CASTRLAGAGNEQFF
TRBJ1-2 . TRBV29-1 . TGCAGCGTTGAGATCAACTATGGCTACACCTTC CSVEINYGYTF
TRBJ2-7 . TRBV9 . TGTGCCAGCAGCCCCGGGGGGCCTGGTGTGGGGGAGCAGTACTTC CASSPGGPGVGEQYF
TRBJ2-3 . TRBV19 . TGTGCCAGTAGTATGGCAGGGGCAGGGGATACGCAGTATTTT CASSMAGAGDTQYF
TRBJ2-4 . TRBV2 . TGTGCCAGCAAGCAACCAGGGACACCTAAAAACATTCAGTACTTC CASKQPGTPKNIQYF
TRBJ1-1 TRBD1 TRBV18 . TGTGCCAGCTCACTAGGACAGGGGCCCACTGAAGCTTTCTTT CASSLGQGPTEAFF